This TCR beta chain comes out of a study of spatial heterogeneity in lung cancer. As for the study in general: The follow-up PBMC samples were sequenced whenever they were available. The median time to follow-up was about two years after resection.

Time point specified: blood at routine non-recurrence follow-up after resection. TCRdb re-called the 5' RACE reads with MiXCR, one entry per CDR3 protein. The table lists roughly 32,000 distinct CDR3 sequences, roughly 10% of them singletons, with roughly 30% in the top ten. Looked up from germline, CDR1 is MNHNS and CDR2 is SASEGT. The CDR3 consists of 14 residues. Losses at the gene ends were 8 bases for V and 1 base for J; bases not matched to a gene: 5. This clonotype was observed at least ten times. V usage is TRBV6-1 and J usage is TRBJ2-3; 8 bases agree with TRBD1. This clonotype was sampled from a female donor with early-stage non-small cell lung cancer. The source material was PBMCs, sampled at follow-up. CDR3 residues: CASSATGGTDTQYF. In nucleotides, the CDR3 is TGTGCCAGCTCTGCGACAGGGGGCACAGATACGCAGTATTTT.